A selection of T cell receptor beta chains follows, all from one sample in a study of T cells in tumors after PD-1 blockade. Profiled with immunoSEQ multiplex PCR; TCRdb holds only in-frame clones, not every one. This sample has 15,000 to 20,000 clones, with approximately 84% found just once. This material consisted of PBMCs, taken after anti-PD-1 therapy. The source of these receptors is a human donor with advanced basal cell or squamous cell carcinoma (not recorded which). Both conserved end residues are part of each CDR3. Each record gives: clone size, D gene, J gene, V gene, CDR3 DNA, CDR3 protein. A D gene is named only where the DNA matches it firmly. For some rows the clone size is stated as once, few or many, or as a class when expanded; others skip it.

once | - | TRBJ2-7 | TRBV15 | TGTGCCACCAGCAGGGGCGGCAGCTCCTACGAGCAGTACTTC | CATSRGGSSYEQYF
- | - | TRBJ2-1 | TRBV7-8 | TGTGCCAGCAGCCTCCACTGGGCCGGGCAGTTCTTC | CASSLHWAGQFF
- | - | TRBJ1-4 | TRBV28 | TGTGCCAGCAGTGTTGGGGGTGCACAAAATGAAAAACTGTTTTTT | CASSVGGAQNEKLFF
medium-sized | TRBD1 | TRBJ1-4 | TRBV5-1 | TGCGCCAGCAGCCCAGGGGGATTGGGTGAAAAACTGTTTTTT | CASSPGGLGEKLFF
- | TRBD1 | TRBJ2-7 | TRBV6-5 | TGTGCCGCAGGGACAGGGACCTACGAGCAGTACTTC | CAAGTGTYEQYF
- | TRBD1 | TRBJ1-2 | TRBV3-1/TRBV3-2 | TGTGCCAGCAGCGGAGTGGGGGCAGGGGGCGTTAACTATGGCTACACCTTC | CASSGVGAGGVNYGYTF
- | TRBD1 | TRBJ1-2 | TRBV18 | TGTGCCAGCTCACCAGATCTTACAGGGGGCAGGAGCTATGGCTACACCTTC | CASSPDLTGGRSYGYTF
- | TRBD1 | TRBJ2-7 | TRBV2 | TGTGCCAGCAGTGCCCAGGGGGTCTACGAGCAGTACTTC | CASSAQGVYEQYF
- | - | TRBJ2-7 | TRBV12-3/TRBV12-4 | TGTGCCAGCAGTTTTACAAGTTACGAGCAGTACTTC | CASSFTSYEQYF
- | TRBD1 | TRBJ2-7 | TRBV5-6 | TGTGCCAGCAGCTCCCCGCCGGGACAGTTTCACGAGCAGTACTTC | CASSSPPGQFHEQYF
- | TRBD1 | TRBJ2-2 | TRBV13 | TGTGCCAGCAGCTTATTCAGGGGGACGAACACCGGGGAGCTGTTTTTT | CASSLFRGTNTGELFF
- | - | TRBJ2-3 | TRBV16 | TGTGCCAGCAGCCCCCACGCAGCCACCGCAGGTACGCAGTATTTT | CASSPHAATAGTQYF
- | - | TRBJ1-3 | TRBV15 | TGTGCCACCAGCAGAGGAGGGTCCCATGGAAACACCATATATTTT | CATSRGGSHGNTIYF
few | TRBD1 | TRBJ1-6 | TRBV6-1 | TGTGCCAGCAGTGACAGGGGGACACCCCTCCACTTT | CASSDRGTPLHF
- | TRBD1 | TRBJ1-2 | TRBV14 | TGTGCCAGCAGCCAAGCGACAGGGGGTTATGGCTACACCTTC | CASSQATGGYGYTF
few | - | TRBJ1-2 | TRBV28 | TGTGCCAGTGGGATTGGAGGCTACACCTTC | CASGIGGYTF
- | - | TRBJ2-1 | TRBV6-5 | TGTGCCAGCAGTCCCGCAGGGCGGCTATACAATGAGCAGTTCTTC | CASSPAGRLYNEQFF
- | TRBD1 | TRBJ2-6 | TRBV4-1 | TGCGCCAGCAGCCGAAGTGTGTCGGGACAGGGCTCTGGGGCCAACGTCCTGACTTTC | CASSRSVSGQGSGANVLTF
medium-sized | - | TRBJ1-1 | TRBV10-2 | TGCGCCAGCAGTGATATAGGGACAAACACTGAAGCTTTCTTT | CASSDIGTNTEAFF
medium-sized | - | TRBJ1-4 | TRBV6-2/TRBV6-3 | TGTGCCAGCAGTTCGGTACGGGGGGAAAAACTGTTTTTT | CASSSVRGEKLFF
- | - | TRBJ1-1 | TRBV6-2/TRBV6-3 | TGTGCCAGCAGTTACCCCGGGCAGGATTTTGAAGCTTTCTTT | CASSYPGQDFEAFF
- | TRBD2 | TRBJ2-7 | TRBV28 | TGTGCCAGCAGTTTCCTAGCGGGAGGATACGAGCAGTACTTC | CASSFLAGGYEQYF
few | - | TRBJ1-1 | TRBV4-1 | TGCGCCAGCAGCCAAGTCACAGGTAAGACTGAAGCTTTCTTT | CASSQVTGKTEAFF
- | - | TRBJ2-7 | TRBV6-5 | TGTGCCAGCAGCTCTCGACTTGGATCCTACGAGCAGTACTTC | CASSSRLGSYEQYF
- | - | TRBJ2-3 | TRBV6-1 | TGTGCCAGCAGTGAGGGGGGGCCAGATACGCAGTATTTT | CASSEGGPDTQYF
- | - | TRBJ2-1 | TRBV19 | TGTGCCACACTTTCGTTGGACAATGAGCAGTTCTTC | CATLSLDNEQFF
- | TRBD1 | TRBJ2-7 | TRBV7-6 | TGTGCCAGCAGCGAGGGGACAGGGAAAGCTTACGAGCAGTACTTC | CASSEGTGKAYEQYF
- | TRBD2 | TRBJ2-5 | TRBV7-6 | TGTGCCAGCAGCTTAGCGGGGACTAGCGGGACGGTGGCCCAGTACTTC | CASSLAGTSGTVAQYF
few | - | TRBJ1-5 | TRBV24-1 | TGTGCCACCAGTGAGGCAGCCGAGGGCAATCAGCCCCAGCATTTT | CATSEAAEGNQPQHF
few | TRBD2 | TRBJ2-1 | TRBV6-5 | TGTGCCAGCAGTTTAGCGGGAACGGGGGATGAGCAGTTCTTC | CASSLAGTGDEQFF
- | - | TRBJ1-1 | TRBV28 | TGTGCCAGCAGCTCTCGTTGGGGGGGTGAAGCTTTCTTT | CASSSRWGGEAFF
- | - | TRBJ2-3 | TRBV4-1 | TGCGCCAGCAGCCAAAGCAGGACAGATACGCAGTATTTT | CASSQSRTDTQYF
- | - | TRBJ1-5 | TRBV25-1 | TGTGCCGGAAGAAGGCCCCCAGCATATAGCAATCAGCCCCAGCATTTT | CAGRRPPAYSNQPQHF
- | TRBD2 | TRBJ2-1 | TRBV11-3 | TGTGCCAGCAGCCCGGGGACTAGCGGGAGTTGGCGTGAGCAGTTCTTC | CASSPGTSGSWREQFF
- | - | TRBJ1-4 | TRBV11-3 | TGTGCCAGCAGCTTAGAGCCAGCTAATAATGAAAAACTGTTTTTT | CASSLEPANNEKLFF
- | TRBD1 | TRBJ2-7 | TRBV6-6 | TGTGCCAGCAGCCCGGGACAGGGGAGGGGGGCCTACGAGCAGTACTTC | CASSPGQGRGAYEQYF
- | TRBD2 | TRBJ2-3 | TRBV19 | TGTGCCAGTAGTATAGGGCCTAGCGGGGGGGATACGCAGTATTTT | CASSIGPSGGDTQYF
- | TRBD1 | TRBJ2-1 | TRBV6-5 | TGTGCCAGTCGGCTCGGACAGGGGAACAACAATGAGCAGTTCTTC | CASRLGQGNNNEQFF
- | TRBD2 | TRBJ2-1 | TRBV2 | TGTGCCAGCACCGGGACTAGCGGGGGAAACAATGAGCAGTTCTTC | CASTGTSGGNNEQFF
- | TRBD2 | TRBJ2-1 | TRBV7-2 | TGTGCCAGCAGCTCAAACCTAGCGGGAGGGTACAATGAGCAGTTCTTC | CASSSNLAGGYNEQFF
once | - | TRBJ1-6 | TRBV7-2 | TGTGCCAGCAGCTTTGGTCCGTTAAGCTCCTATAATTCACCCCTCCACTTT | CASSFGPLSSYNSPLHF
- | TRBD2 | TRBJ2-5 | TRBV19 | TGTGCCAGTACCCCTCAGGCTAGCGGCAGAGAGACCCAGTACTTC | CASTPQASGRETQYF
- | TRBD2 | TRBJ2-3 | TRBV3-1/TRBV3-2 | TGTGCCAGCAGCCAGGGTAGCGGGGGGAGCACAGATACGCAGTATTTT | CASSQGSGGSTDTQYF
- | - | TRBJ2-2 | TRBV5-4 | TGTGCCAGCAGCTTGGCGGCTGTTAAGACCCCCCTAGCCGGGGAGCTGTTTTTT | CASSLAAVKTPLAGELFF
- | TRBD1 | TRBJ2-3 | TRBV2 | TGTGCCAGCAGGGGGGGACAGGGAAGGGTCGGTACGCAGTATTTT | CASRGGQGRVGTQYF
- | - | TRBJ2-5 | TRBV12-5 | TGTGCTAGTGGTTCCCTGGGGCAGGCCGGGGAGACCCAGTACTTC | CASGSLGQAGETQYF
- | TRBD1 | TRBJ1-5 | TRBV7-9 | TGTGCCAGCAGCTGGGGACAGGGAAGCAATCAGCCCCAGCATTTT | CASSWGQGSNQPQHF
- | - | TRBJ1-2 | TRBV2 | TGTGCCAGCAGTGCCACCGGGACTAGAGATGGCTACACCTTC | CASSATGTRDGYTF
- | - | TRBJ1-3 | TRBV28 | TGTGCCAGCGTGCAGAGATCCTCTGGAAACACCATATATTTT | CASVQRSSGNTIYF
- | - | TRBJ2-7 | TRBV5-4 | TGTGCCAGCAGCTTCGAAGAGGGCGAGCAGTACTTC | CASSFEEGEQYF
- | - | TRBJ1-5 | TRBV5-6 | TGTGCCAGCAGCCAGCAGGGACTGGGCAATCAGCCCCAGCATTTT | CASSQQGLGNQPQHF
- | TRBD1 | TRBJ1-2 | TRBV12-3/TRBV12-4 | TGTGCCAGCAGCGGGACAGGCTATGGCTACACCTTC | CASSGTGYGYTF
- | TRBD2 | TRBJ2-7 | TRBV5-1 | TGCGCCAGCAGCTTGGTACTAGCGGGGGGCGGGTACGAGCAGTACTTC | CASSLVLAGGGYEQYF
- | TRBD2 | TRBJ2-5 | TRBV19 | TGTGCCAGTAGTGATCTGAGCGGGGGGGTTCCAGAGACCCAGTACTTC | CASSDLSGGVPETQYF
- | - | TRBJ1-1 | TRBV15 | TGTGCCACCAGCACCCAGCTTGGCACTGAAGCTTTCTTT | CATSTQLGTEAFF
- | TRBD1 | TRBJ1-1 | TRBV9 | TGTGCCAGCAGCGCCCGGACAGGGGGGACTACTGAAGCTTTCTTT | CASSARTGGTTEAFF
- | - | TRBJ2-2 | TRBV7-9 | TGTGCCAGCAGCGAACGGAGAGGGAAAGTCGGGGAGCTGTTTTTT | CASSERRGKVGELFF